The following is a T cell receptor beta chain sequence with its context. Each CDR3 protein is one row after TCRdb ran MiXCR on the RT-PCR reads. The sample contains 650,000 to 800,000 distinct CDR3 sequences, 14% of which appear only once. CDR1 SGHTA and CDR2 FQGNSA come from the germline V gene. This CDR3 has 15 residues. Trimming took 5 bases from V and 5 from J; bases not matched to a gene: 5. This receptor was identified in a female donor in good health, serving as a healthy control. The material sequenced was memory CD4+ T cells from blood. The rearrangement joins TRBV7-2 to TRBJ2-1; 11 positions match TRBD2. CDR3 in DNA: TGTGCCAGCAGCCGACTAGCGGGATCCGACAATGAGCAGTTCTTC. This sequence encodes CASSRLAGSDNEQFF.